The 27 T cell receptor beta chains given below trace back to one sample, sequenced in a study of blood T cell repertoires in COVID-19. The method was immunoSEQ multiplex PCR; TCRdb's version includes in-frame clones alone and lacks a portion of them. The sample has roughly 60,000 clones; roughly 80% are singletons. Sample: peripheral blood. Receptor source: a human donor in a cohort sampled during active or convalescent COVID-19.

This chain joins TRBV4-1 and TRBJ2-7, with D perhaps matching TRBD2 (6 bases). The length of the CDR3 is 16 residues. Trimming left V 0 bases short and J 1 base short, with 13 bases between. Germline V gene lookup returns CDR1 MGHRA and CDR2 YSYEKL. The CDR3 region is CASSQDRRGSSYEQYF. In DNA form, the CDR3 reads TGCGCCAGCAGCCAAGATAGACGGGGGAGTTCCTACGAGCAGTACTTC.

The V and J genes are TRBV4-2 and TRBJ2-5; 7 bases fit TRBD2. V trimming: 0 bases; J trimming: 5 bases; junction bases outside the gene matches: 12. This CDR3 comprises 17 residues. Germline-derived CDR1 and CDR2 are LGHNA and YNFKEQ. The DNA for the CDR3 is TGTGCCAGCAGCCAAGATTCCCTAGCGGATCCGAGGGAGACCCAGTACTTC. Its translation: CASSQDSLADPRETQYF.

The chain carries TRBV5-1 and TRBJ1-1, with 9 bases fitting TRBD1. Germline CDR1 is SGHRS and CDR2 is YFSETQ. This CDR3 spans 15 amino acids. V lost 0 bases, J lost 4 bases, and 4 bases stayed unmatched. In nucleotides, the CDR3 is TGCGCCAGCAGCTTGGCGGGACAGGGATCCACTGAAGCTTTCTTT. It translates to CASSLAGQGSTEAFF.

This clone showed up just a few times. The J gene is TRBJ1-6, the V gene TRBV10-3; the match to TRBD1 covers 7 bases. Germline assignment: CDR1 ENHRY and CDR2 SYGVKD. This CDR3 is 15 amino acids long. Trimming cost V 2 bases and J 8 bases; bases outside gene matches: 6. The CDR3 spells CAISETGAVYSPLHF. CDR3 coding DNA: TGTGCCATCAGTGAGACAGGGGCAGTTTATTCACCCCTCCACTTT.

The chain recombines TRBV19 with TRBJ1-3; D uncertain. The CDR3 runs to 13 residues. Germline lookup yields CDR1 LNHDA and CDR2 SQIVND (reference sequence). Deletions cut 10 bases from V and 2 bases from J, with 12 bases between. DNA for the CDR3: TGTGCCACATCTACGGGGACTGGAAACACCATATATTTT. This translates into CATSTGTGNTIYF.

The chain is built from TRBV11-1 and TRBJ2-7; 8 bases agree with TRBD1. The V segment lost 3 bases and the J segment 3 bases; nucleotides outside the gene matches: 10. CDR1 SGHAT and CDR2 FQDESV come from the germline V gene (reference sequence). The CDR3 is made up of 16 amino acids. Here the CDR3 DNA reads TGTGCCAGCAGCTTGGCGGGGACAGGCCCGAGCTACGAGCAGTACTTC. This gives the protein CASSLAGTGPSYEQYF.

This sequence joins TRBV19 and TRBJ1-5, with a possible D match to TRBD1 (6 bases). V lost 3 bases and J lost 4, with 13 bases in between. The length of the CDR3 is 15 residues. Germline CDR1 is LNHDA and CDR2 is SQIVND (reference sequence). The CDR3 here is CASSIRTASNQPQHF. The CDR3 DNA sequence: TGTGCCAGTAGTATCCGGACAGCCTCGAATCAGCCCCAGCATTTT.

The rearrangement uses TRBV27 and TRBJ1-4; possibly TRBD1 for D (6 bases). Germline V gene sequence: CDR1 MNHEY, CDR2 SMNVEV (reference sequence). This CDR3 has 14 residues. Trimming cost V 5 bases and J 5 bases, with 12 bases left between them. CDR3 nucleotide sequence: TGTGCCAGCAGTCGGACAGCCAGCAATGAAAAACTGTTTTTT. Protein product: CASSRTASNEKLFF.

The rearrangement joins TRBV6-5 to TRBJ2-1, with a possible D match to TRBD1 (6 bases). The germline V gene has CDR1 MNHEY and CDR2 SVGAGI. The CDR3 is 14 amino acids. V was cut by 6 bases and J by 5 bases, with 14 bases left in between. The CDR3 loop reads CASSRTARDNEQFF. DNA for the CDR3: TGTGCCAGCAGCCGGACAGCCCGGGACAATGAGCAGTTCTTC.

Only one count was recorded for this clone. V is TRBV6-5 and J is TRBJ1-5; no definite D call. V was clipped by 6 bases and J by 4 bases, with 10 bases between them. The CDR3 has 13 amino acids. CDR1 and CDR2 (germline): MNHEY, SVGAGI. As DNA, the CDR3 is TGTGCCAGCAGCCGGACTGGGAATCAGCCCCAGCATTTT. Amino acid sequence: CASSRTGNQPQHF.

This chain joins TRBV29-1 and TRBJ2-3; D possibly corresponds to TRBD2 (7 bases). The germline V gene encodes CDR1 SQVTM and CDR2 ANQGSEA. V lost 3 bases, J lost 2 bases, and 12 bases lay in between. The CDR3 has 14 amino acids. The DNA of the CDR3 is TGCAGCGTTGATTGGGGGGGGCTCACAGATACGCAGTATTTT. This translates into CSVDWGGLTDTQYF.

The chain joins TRBV19 to TRBJ1-5; 7 nucleotides line up with TRBD1. With V trimmed by 2 bases and J by 6 bases, 4 bases remained unmatched. The CDR3 has 14 amino acids. Germline values: CDR1 LNHDA, CDR2 SQIVND (reference sequence). Here the CDR3 DNA reads TGTGCCAGTAGTATAAGGAGGGGGCCTCAGCCCCAGCATTTT. Protein product: CASSIRRGPQPQHF.

The genes are TRBV5-5 and TRBJ2-7; D remains unclear. Germline lookup yields CDR1 SGHKS and CDR2 YYEKEE (reference sequence). The CDR3 has 13 amino acids. V lost 1 base, J lost 5 bases, and 10 bases lay in between. CDR3 amino acids: CASSLFTVNEQYF. The CDR3 bases are TGTGCCAGCAGCTTGTTTACTGTTAACGAGCAGTACTTC.

This clone occurred once. The rearrangement joins TRBV18 to TRBJ2-2; TRBD1 agrees at 8 bases. The V gene end was trimmed by 8 bases and the J gene end by 5 bases; junction bases not matched to a gene: 4. Germline lookup yields CDR1 KGHSH and CDR2 LQKENI. The CDR3 sequence is 13 residues long. This chain's CDR3 is CASNTGGTGELFF. The CDR3 nucleotides are TGTGCCAGCAACACAGGGGGAACCGGGGAGCTGTTTTTT.

CDR3 nucleotide sequence: TGTGCCTGGGAGAGGATCGCTACCTACGAGCAGTACTTC. This gives the protein CAWERIATYEQYF. The V call is TRBV30, the J call TRBJ2-7; D is unclear. The CDR3 covers 13 residues. CDR1 and CDR2 (germline): GTSNPN, SVGIG (reference sequence). V gave up 5 bases and J gave up 2 bases, with 13 bases separating them.

The chain carries TRBV10-3 and TRBJ2-2; tentative D call: TRBD2 (6 bases). V lost 5 bases to trimming and J lost 5 bases, with 12 bases between them. Germline V CDR1 and CDR2: ENHRY, SYGVKD. The length of the CDR3 is 14 residues. DNA of the CDR3: TGTGCCATCAGTCCGACGGGGAGGACCGGGGAGCTGTTTTTT. It encodes CAISPTGRTGELFF.

This sequence joins TRBV7-2 and TRBJ2-3; TRBD1 matches 9 bases. Germline CDR1 reads SGHTA; CDR2 reads FQGNSA. CDR3 length: 17 amino acids. J was trimmed by 1 base and V by 5 bases; bases with no gene match: 10. The CDR3 bases are TGTGCCAGCAGCCCGTCGGTCCGACAGGGGGGCACAGATACGCAGTATTTT. Residues: CASSPSVRQGGTDTQYF.

Only a few counts were recorded for this clone. The chain uses TRBV10-3 and TRBJ2-7; D is perhaps TRBD2 (5 bases). V lost 4 bases to trimming and J lost 2 bases, with 9 bases between them. The CDR3 spans 13 residues. CDR1 is ENHRY and CDR2 is SYGVKD in the germline V gene. The CDR3 nucleotides are TGTGCCATCAGTGCTGAGGGCGCCTACGAGCAGTACTTC. This sequence encodes CAISAEGAYEQYF.

This clone is a singleton in its sample. The rearrangement joins TRBV3-1 (or the pseudogene TRBV3-2) to TRBJ2-5; 10 bases fit TRBD2. J was trimmed by 3 bases and V by 1 base; bases with no gene match: 8. Germline-derived CDR1 and CDR2 are LGHDT and YNNKEL (reference sequence). The length of the CDR3 is 17 residues. The CDR3 loop is CASSQASGGSPKETQYF. The DNA of the CDR3 is TGTGCCAGCAGCCAAGCTAGCGGGGGATCGCCCAAAGAGACCCAGTACTTC.

The chain uses TRBV7-2 and TRBJ2-7; TRBD1 agrees at 9 bases. The V gene's germline CDR1 is SGHTA and CDR2 FQGNSA. The CDR3 is 16 residues long. The V gene end was trimmed by 6 bases and the J gene end by 3 bases; junction bases not matched to a gene: 12. CDR3 sequence reads: CASRQEGYRGHYEQYF. The CDR3 region has the DNA TGTGCCAGCAGACAGGAGGGGTACAGGGGGCACTACGAGCAGTACTTC. The whole variable domain, remainder taken from reference TRBV7-2 and TRBJ2-7, is GAGVSQSPSNKVTEKGKDVELRCDPISGHTALYWYRQSLGQGLEFLIYFQGNSAPDKSGLPSDRFSAERTGGSVSTLTIQRTQQEDSAVYLCASRQEGYRGHYEQYFGPGTRLTVT.

This clone was seen just once. The rearrangement links TRBV7-9 to TRBJ2-1; D is unresolved. The CDR3 runs 17 residues. Germline-derived CDR1 and CDR2 are SEHNR and FQNEAQ (reference sequence). The ends were cut back, 4 bases at V and 4 bases at J, with 20 bases in the middle. CDR3 bases: TGTGCCAGCAGCTACGGTCCCCCTCCACCTTCTTACAATGAGCAGTTCTTC. It specifies CASSYGPPPPSYNEQFF.

The rearrangement links TRBV7-2 to TRBJ2-5; 15 bases map to TRBD2. The CDR3 totals 17 residues. CDR1 is SGHTA and CDR2 is FQGNSA in the germline V gene. Losses at the gene ends were 5 bases for V and 5 bases for J; bases not matched to a gene: 9. The CDR3 nucleotides are TGTGCCAGCAGCCCCCGGACTAGCGGGGGGGGCGGGGAGACCCAGTACTTC. Amino acids: CASSPRTSGGGGETQYF.

The table lists this clone with a few counts. This chain joins TRBV7-9 and TRBJ1-4; D is undetermined. This CDR3 has 14 amino acids. CDR1 SEHNR and CDR2 FQNEAQ come from the germline V gene (reference sequence). V was shortened by 1 base and J by 5 bases, with 8 bases between the two germline ends. The CDR3 reads CASSLEGRNEKLFF. CDR3 nucleotide sequence: TGTGCCAGCAGCTTAGAAGGGAGGAATGAAAAACTGTTTTTT.

J is TRBJ1-6 and V is TRBV10-3, with 9 nucleotides matching TRBD1. The V and J ends lost 6 bases and 7 bases, in that order; junction bases with no gene match: 7. The length of the CDR3 is 15 residues. CDR1 is ENHRY and CDR2 is SYGVKD in the germline V gene. DNA of the CDR3: TGTGCCATCAGCCTGGGACAGGGCATGAATTCACCCCTCCACTTT. Amino acids: CAISLGQGMNSPLHF.

The chain has TRBV7-2 and TRBJ1-6, with D unclear. CDR1 and CDR2 from the germline V gene are SGHTA and FQGNSA. The CDR3 covers 16 residues. Deletions cut 5 bases from V and 0 bases from J, with 11 bases between. Here the CDR3 reads CASSLTLSSYNSPLHF. The CDR3, as DNA: TGTGCCAGCAGCCTAACCTTGAGCTCCTATAATTCACCCCTCCACTTT.

The chain couples TRBV7-2 to TRBJ2-7; TRBD2 is a possible D gene (5 bases). Germline-derived CDR1 and CDR2 are SGHTA and FQGNSA. V gave up 1 base and J gave up 7 bases, with 11 bases separating them. This CDR3 is 13 amino acids long. The CDR3 is CASSLGQRGEQYF. CDR3 in DNA: TGTGCCAGCAGCTTAGGCCAGCGCGGGGAGCAGTACTTC. Together with reference TRBV7-2 and TRBJ2-7, the CDR3 gives the full variable domain: GAGVSQSPSNKVTEKGKDVELRCDPISGHTALYWYRQSLGQGLEFLIYFQGNSAPDKSGLPSDRFSAERTGGSVSTLTIQRTQQEDSAVYLCASSLGQRGEQYFGPGTRLTVT.

The chain links TRBV6-5 to TRBJ2-7; D gene unclear. The ends were cut back, 8 bases at V and 3 bases at J, with 14 bases in the middle. The germline CDR1 and CDR2 sequences are MNHEY and SVGAGI. The CDR3 sequence is 13 residues long. CDR3 coding DNA: TGTGCCAGCGAGGAGAAGAGCCGCTACGAGCAGTACTTC. Its protein is CASEEKSRYEQYF.